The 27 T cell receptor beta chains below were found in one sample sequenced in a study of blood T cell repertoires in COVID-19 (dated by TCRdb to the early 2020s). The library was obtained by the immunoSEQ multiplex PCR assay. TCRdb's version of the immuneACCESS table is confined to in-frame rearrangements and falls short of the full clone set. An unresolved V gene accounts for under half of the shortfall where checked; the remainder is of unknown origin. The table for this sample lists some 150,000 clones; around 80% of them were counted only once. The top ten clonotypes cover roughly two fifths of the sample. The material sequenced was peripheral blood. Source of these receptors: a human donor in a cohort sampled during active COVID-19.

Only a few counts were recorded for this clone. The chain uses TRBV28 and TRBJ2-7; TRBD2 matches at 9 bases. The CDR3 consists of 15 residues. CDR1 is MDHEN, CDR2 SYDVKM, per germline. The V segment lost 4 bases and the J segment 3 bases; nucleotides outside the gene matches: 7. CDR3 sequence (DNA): TGTGCCAGCAGTTCCCGACTAGCGGTCGGCTACGAGCAGTACTTC. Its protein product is CASSSRLAVGYEQYF.

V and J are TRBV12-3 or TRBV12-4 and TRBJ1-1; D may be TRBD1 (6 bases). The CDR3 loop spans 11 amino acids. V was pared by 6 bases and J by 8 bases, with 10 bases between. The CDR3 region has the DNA TGTGCCAGCAGACAAACAGGGGAAGCTTTCTTT. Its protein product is CASRQTGEAFF.

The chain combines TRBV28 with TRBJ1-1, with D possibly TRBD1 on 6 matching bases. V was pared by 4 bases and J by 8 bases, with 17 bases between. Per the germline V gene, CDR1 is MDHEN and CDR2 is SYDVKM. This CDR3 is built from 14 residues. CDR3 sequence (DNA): TGTGCCAGCAGTTCGCCTGCTCGGACAGTCGAAGCTTTCTTT. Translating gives CASSSPARTVEAFF. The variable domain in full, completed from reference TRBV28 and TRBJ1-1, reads DVKVTQSSRYLVKRTGEKVFLECVQDMDHENMFWYRQDPGLGLRLIYFSYDVKMKEKGDIPEGYSVSREKKERFSLILESASTNQTSMYLCASSSPARTVEAFFGQGTRLTVV.

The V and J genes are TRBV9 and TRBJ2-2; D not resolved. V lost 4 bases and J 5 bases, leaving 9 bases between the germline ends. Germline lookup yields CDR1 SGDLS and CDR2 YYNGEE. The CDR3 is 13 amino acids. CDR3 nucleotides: TGTGCCAGCAGCCCTTCGAGGACCGGGGAGCTGTTTTTT. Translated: CASSPSRTGELFF.

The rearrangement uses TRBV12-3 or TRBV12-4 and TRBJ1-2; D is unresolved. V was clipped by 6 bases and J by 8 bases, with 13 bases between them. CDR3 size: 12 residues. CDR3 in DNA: TGTGCCAGCAGCCATTCCACAAACGGCTACACCTTC. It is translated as CASSHSTNGYTF.

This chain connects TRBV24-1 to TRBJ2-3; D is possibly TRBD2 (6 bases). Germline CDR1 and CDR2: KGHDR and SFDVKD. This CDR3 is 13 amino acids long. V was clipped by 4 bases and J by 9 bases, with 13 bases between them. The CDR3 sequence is CATSEGGLETQYF. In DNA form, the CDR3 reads TGTGCCACCAGTGAGGGGGGATTGGAGACGCAGTATTTT.

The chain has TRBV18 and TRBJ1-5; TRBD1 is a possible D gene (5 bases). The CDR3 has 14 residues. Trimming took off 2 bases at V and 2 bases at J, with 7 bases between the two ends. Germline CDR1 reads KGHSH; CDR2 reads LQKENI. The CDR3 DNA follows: TGTGCCAGCTCACCAGACAGTGGCAATCAGCCCCAGCATTTT. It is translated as CASSPDSGNQPQHF.

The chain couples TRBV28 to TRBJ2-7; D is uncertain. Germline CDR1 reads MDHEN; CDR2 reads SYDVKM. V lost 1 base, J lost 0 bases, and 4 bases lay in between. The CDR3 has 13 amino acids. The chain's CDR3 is CASSLYSSYEQYF. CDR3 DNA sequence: TGTGCCAGCAGTTTATACAGCTCCTACGAGCAGTACTTC.

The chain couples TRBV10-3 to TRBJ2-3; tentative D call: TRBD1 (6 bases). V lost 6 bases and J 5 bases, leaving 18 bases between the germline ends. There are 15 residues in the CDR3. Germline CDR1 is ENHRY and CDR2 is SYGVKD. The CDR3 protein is CAISPVGGVGDTQYF. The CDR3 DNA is TGTGCCATCAGCCCAGTAGGGGGTGTGGGAGATACGCAGTATTTT.

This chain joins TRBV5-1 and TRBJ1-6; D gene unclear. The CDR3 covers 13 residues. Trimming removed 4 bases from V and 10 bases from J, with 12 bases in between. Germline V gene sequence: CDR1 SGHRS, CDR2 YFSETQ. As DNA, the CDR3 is TGCGCCAGCAGCGTAACAGCGGGGTCACCCCTCCACTTT. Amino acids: CASSVTAGSPLHF.

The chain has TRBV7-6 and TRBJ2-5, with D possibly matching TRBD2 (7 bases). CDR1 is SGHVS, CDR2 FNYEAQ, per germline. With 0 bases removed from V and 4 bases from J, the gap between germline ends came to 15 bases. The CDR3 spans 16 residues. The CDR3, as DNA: TGTGCCAGCAGCTTAGCAGGGAGGGGGGTCCGAGAGACCCAGTACTTC. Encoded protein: CASSLAGRGVRETQYF.

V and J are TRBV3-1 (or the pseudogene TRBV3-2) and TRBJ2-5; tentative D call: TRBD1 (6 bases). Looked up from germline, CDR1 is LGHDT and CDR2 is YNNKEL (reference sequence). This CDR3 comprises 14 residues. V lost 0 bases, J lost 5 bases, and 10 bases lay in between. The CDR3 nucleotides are TGTGCCAGCAGCCAAGAAGGAAGGGGGGAGACCCAGTACTTC. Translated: CASSQEGRGETQYF.

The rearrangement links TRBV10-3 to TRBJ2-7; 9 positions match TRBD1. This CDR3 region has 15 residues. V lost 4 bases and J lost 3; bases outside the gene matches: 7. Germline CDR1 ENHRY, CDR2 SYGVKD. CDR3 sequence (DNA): TGTGCCATCAGTGGGGGGACAGGGCGCTACTACGAGCAGTACTTC. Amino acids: CAISGGTGRYYEQYF.

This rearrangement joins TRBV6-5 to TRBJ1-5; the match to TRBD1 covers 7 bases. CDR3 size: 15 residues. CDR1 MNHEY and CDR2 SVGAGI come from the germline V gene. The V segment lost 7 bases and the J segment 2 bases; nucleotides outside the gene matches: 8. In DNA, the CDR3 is TGTGCCAGCATTCCTAAGGGGGCGGGCAATCAGCCCCAGCATTTT. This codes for CASIPKGAGNQPQHF.

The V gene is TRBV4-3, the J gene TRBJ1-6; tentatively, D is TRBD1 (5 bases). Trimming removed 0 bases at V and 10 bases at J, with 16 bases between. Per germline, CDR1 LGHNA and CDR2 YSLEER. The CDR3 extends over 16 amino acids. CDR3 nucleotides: TGCGCCAGCAGCCAAGATCTGGGCGGGACTGGGTCACCCCTCCACTTT. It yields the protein CASSQDLGGTGSPLHF.

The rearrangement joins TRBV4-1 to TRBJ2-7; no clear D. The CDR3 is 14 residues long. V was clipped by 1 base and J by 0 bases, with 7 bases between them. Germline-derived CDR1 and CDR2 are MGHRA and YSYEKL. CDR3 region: CASSQGGSSYEQYF. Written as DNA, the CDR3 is TGCGCCAGCAGCCAAGGTGGCAGCTCCTACGAGCAGTACTTC.

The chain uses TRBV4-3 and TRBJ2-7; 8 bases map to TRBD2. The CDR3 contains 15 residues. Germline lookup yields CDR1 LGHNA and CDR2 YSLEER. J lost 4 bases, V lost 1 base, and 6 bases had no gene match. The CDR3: CASSQGSGGTYEQYF. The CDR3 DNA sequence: TGCGCCAGCAGCCAAGGGAGCGGGGGCACATACGAGCAGTACTTC.

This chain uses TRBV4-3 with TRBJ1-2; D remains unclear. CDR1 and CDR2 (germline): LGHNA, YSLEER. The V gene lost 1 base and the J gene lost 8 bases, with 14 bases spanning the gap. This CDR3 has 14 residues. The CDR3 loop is CASSQASTARGYTF. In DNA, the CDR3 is TGCGCCAGCAGCCAAGCGTCCACAGCCAGGGGCTACACCTTC.

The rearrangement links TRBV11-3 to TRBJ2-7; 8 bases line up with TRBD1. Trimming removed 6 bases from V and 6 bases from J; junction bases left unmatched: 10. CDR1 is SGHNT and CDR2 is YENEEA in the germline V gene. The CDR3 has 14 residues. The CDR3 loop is CASRRGQGGGEQYF. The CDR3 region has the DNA TGTGCCAGCAGACGTGGACAGGGTGGAGGCGAGCAGTACTTC. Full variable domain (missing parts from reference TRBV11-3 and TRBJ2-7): EAGVVQSPRYKIIEKKQPVAFWCNPISGHNTLYWYLQNLGQGPELLIRYENEEAVDDSQLPKDRFSAERLKGVDSTLKIQPAELGDSAVYLCASRRGQGGGEQYFGPGTRLTVT.

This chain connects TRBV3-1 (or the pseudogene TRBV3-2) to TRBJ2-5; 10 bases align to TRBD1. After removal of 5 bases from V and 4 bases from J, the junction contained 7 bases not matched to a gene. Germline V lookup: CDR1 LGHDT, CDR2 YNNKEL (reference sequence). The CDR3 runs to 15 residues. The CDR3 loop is CASSFRQGAVETQYF. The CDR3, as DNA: TGTGCCAGCAGCTTCCGACAGGGGGCTGTAGAGACCCAGTACTTC.

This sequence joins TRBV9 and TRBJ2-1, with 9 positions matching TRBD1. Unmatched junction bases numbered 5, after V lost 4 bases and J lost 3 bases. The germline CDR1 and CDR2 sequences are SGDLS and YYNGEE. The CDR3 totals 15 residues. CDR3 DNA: TGTGCCAGCAGCCCGGGACAGGGAAGCTACAATGAGCAGTTCTTC. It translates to CASSPGQGSYNEQFF.

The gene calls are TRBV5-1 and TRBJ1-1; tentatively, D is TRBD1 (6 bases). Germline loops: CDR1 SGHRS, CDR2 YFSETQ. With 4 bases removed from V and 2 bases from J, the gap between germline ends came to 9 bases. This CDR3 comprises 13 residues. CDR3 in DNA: TGCGCCAGCAGCACGGACAGTAACACTGAAGCTTTCTTT. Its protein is CASSTDSNTEAFF.

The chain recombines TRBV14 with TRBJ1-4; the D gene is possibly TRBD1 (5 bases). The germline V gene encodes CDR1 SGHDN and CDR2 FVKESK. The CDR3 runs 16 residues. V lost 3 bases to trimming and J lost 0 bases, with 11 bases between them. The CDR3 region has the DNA TGTGCCAGCAGCCAGACCCGACAGTCAACTAATGAAAAACTGTTTTTT. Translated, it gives CASSQTRQSTNEKLFF.

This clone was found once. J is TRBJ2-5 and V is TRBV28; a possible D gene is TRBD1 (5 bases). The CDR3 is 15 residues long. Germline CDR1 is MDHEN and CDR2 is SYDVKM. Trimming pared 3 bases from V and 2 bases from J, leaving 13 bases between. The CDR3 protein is CASSLAGKGQETQYF. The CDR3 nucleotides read TGTGCCAGCAGTTTGGCAGGGAAGGGGCAAGAGACCCAGTACTTC.

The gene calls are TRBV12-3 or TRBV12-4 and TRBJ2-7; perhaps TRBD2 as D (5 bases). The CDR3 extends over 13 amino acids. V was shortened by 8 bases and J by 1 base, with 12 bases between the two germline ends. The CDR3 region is CASHAGVSYEQYF. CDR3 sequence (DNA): TGTGCCAGCCACGCCGGGGTATCCTACGAGCAGTACTTC.

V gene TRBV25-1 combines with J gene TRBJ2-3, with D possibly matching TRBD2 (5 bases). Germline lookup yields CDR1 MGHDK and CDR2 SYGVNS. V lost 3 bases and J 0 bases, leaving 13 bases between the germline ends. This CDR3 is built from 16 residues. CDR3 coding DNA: TGTGCCAGCAGTGACCTAGGACTCCCCAGCACAGATACGCAGTATTTT. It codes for CASSDLGLPSTDTQYF.

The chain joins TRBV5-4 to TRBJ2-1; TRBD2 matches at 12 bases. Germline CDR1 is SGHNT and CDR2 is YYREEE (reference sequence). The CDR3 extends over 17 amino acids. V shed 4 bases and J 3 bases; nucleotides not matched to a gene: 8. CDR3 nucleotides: TGTGCCAGCAGCCCCTGGACTAGCGGGGCCCACTACAATGAGCAGTTCTTC. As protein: CASSPWTSGAHYNEQFF.